This T cell receptor beta chain was captured in a study of blood T cell repertoires in COVID-19. Study overall: The United States, Italy and Spain supplied acute and convalescent COVID-19 samples. Nucleic acid was either cDNA or gDNA, and it came from T cells, B-cell-depleted T cells, or PBMCs.

Per the authors' pipeline: Reference gene primers were amplified, and this amplification served to estimate nucleated cell counts. Using immunoSEQ multiplex PCR, the repertoire was profiled, and TCRdb retains in-frame clones only, with some absent. Clone size and the V and J calls come from that table; the DNA yielded D and trimming. In the table there are roughly 280,000 clones, 65% to 90% of which are singletons. This sequence originates from a young man with active or convalescent COVID-19. The sequenced sample consisted of peripheral blood.

The CDR3 here is CAISESKGIHEQYF. The CDR3 DNA sequence: TGTGCCATCAGTGAGTCGAAGGGGATCCACGAGCAGTACTTC. The rearrangement joins TRBV10-3 to TRBJ2-7; perhaps TRBD1 as D (5 bases). CDR1 ENHRY and CDR2 SYGVKD come from the germline V gene. Trimming stripped 0 bases from V and 5 bases from J, with 11 bases between. There are 14 residues in the CDR3.